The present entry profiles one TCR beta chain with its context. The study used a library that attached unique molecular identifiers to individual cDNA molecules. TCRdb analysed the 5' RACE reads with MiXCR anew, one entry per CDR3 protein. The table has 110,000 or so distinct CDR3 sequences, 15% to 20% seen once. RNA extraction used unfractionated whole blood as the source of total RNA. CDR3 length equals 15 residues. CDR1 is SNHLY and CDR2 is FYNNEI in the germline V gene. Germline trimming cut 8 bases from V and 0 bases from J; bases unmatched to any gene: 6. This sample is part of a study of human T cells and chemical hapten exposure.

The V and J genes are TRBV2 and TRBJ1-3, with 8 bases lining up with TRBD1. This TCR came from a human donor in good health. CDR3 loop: CASRTGMGSGNTIYF. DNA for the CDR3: TGTGCCAGCCGGACAGGGATGGGCTCTGGAAACACCATATATTTT.